The rows below give T cell receptor beta chains drawn from one sample of a study of blood T cell repertoires in COVID-19. Sequencing was performed with immunoSEQ multiplex PCR; in TCRdb, only in-frame clones are kept and a portion is missing. This sample carries a few hundred thousand clones, about nine tenths of them seen once, and the ten largest clones take around 2.5%. Sequencing was done on a sample of peripheral blood. The source of these receptors is a person aged 18 to 35 with COVID-19, enrolled during active disease. Each CDR3 is given with its conserved first and last residue. The D gene is left open where the match is weak. Not every row has a clone size; where given, it reads once, few, many or a size class.

J gene,V gene,CDR3 length,clone size,D gene,CDR3 DNA,CDR3 protein
TRBJ1-2,TRBV6-5,13,NA,TRBD1,TGTGCCAGCACCGGGACAGGGGGCTTTGGCTACACCTTC,CASTGTGGFGYTF
TRBJ2-1,TRBV6-6,14,once,TRBD2,TGTGCCACCTCGACTAGCGGGACCTACAATGAGCAGTTCTTC,CATSTSGTYNEQFF
TRBJ2-4,TRBV19,14,NA,NA,TGTGCCAGTAGTATGCGCACCGGCGGGTACATTCAGTACTTC,CASSMRTGGYIQYF
TRBJ2-5,TRBV10-3,16,NA,TRBD2,TGTGCCATCAGTGAGTACGAAGTAGCGGGGCAAGAGACCCAGTACTTC,CAISEYEVAGQETQYF
TRBJ2-3,TRBV24-1,16,NA,NA,TGTGCCACCAGTGATCCGGTCAGGGAAAGCACAGATACGCAGTATTTT,CATSDPVRESTDTQYF
TRBJ2-4,TRBV7-9,15,NA,NA,TGTGCCAGCAGCCCCCTAGGGGTAGCCAAAAACATTCAGTACTTC,CASSPLGVAKNIQYF
TRBJ2-1,TRBV29-1,13,NA,TRBD1,TGCAGCGCGACAGGGGGCTTTTTGGATGAGCAGTTCTTC,CSATGGFLDEQFF
TRBJ1-5,TRBV6-2/TRBV6-3,15,NA,NA,TGTGCCAGCAGCCCCAGGATTGTCAGCAATCAGCCCCAGCATTTT,CASSPRIVSNQPQHF
TRBJ2-1,TRBV27,16,NA,NA,TGTGCCAGCAGTTTTGATGGTGCAGGATCCTACAATGAGCAGTTCTTC,CASSFDGAGSYNEQFF
TRBJ2-3,TRBV3-1/TRBV3-2,20,NA,TRBD2,TGTGCCAGCAGCTTACTCCCGCCGGGACTAGCGGCACCTAGCACAGATACGCAGTATTTT,CASSLLPPGLAAPSTDTQYF
TRBJ2-7,TRBV25-1,11,NA,NA,TGTGCCAGCACGAGGGCCTACGAGCAGTACTTC,CASTRAYEQYF
TRBJ2-5,TRBV25-1,14,NA,TRBD2,TGTGCCAGCAGTGAATCGGGGGGGCGGGAGACCCAGTACTTC,CASSESGGRETQYF
TRBJ2-4,TRBV4-3,15,NA,NA,TGCGCCAGCAGCGGGCAACTAGCTGGTCTGGATATTCAGTACTTC,CASSGQLAGLDIQYF
TRBJ2-3,TRBV24-1,16,NA,TRBD2,TGTGCCACCAGTGTGGGACTAGCGGGATATACAGATACGCAGTATTTT,CATSVGLAGYTDTQYF
TRBJ2-3,TRBV15,16,NA,TRBD2,TGTGCCACCAGCAGAGAACAAGCGGGAGGAACAGATACGCAGTATTTT,CATSREQAGGTDTQYF
TRBJ1-5,TRBV24-1,18,NA,TRBD1,TGTGCCACCAGTGCCGCCCGGCTAGGGGGCGAAATCAATCAGCCCCAGCATTTT,CATSAARLGGEINQPQHF
TRBJ2-2,TRBV9,17,NA,TRBD1,TGTGCCAGCAGCACCTCATTGGACAGGGGGCTTTCCGGGGAGCTGTTTTTT,CASSTSLDRGLSGELFF
TRBJ1-2,TRBV12-3/TRBV12-4,13,NA,NA,TGTGCCAGCAAGACCCGGGACACCTATGGCTACACCTTC,CASKTRDTYGYTF
TRBJ1-2,TRBV10-3,13,NA,NA,TGTGCCATCAGTGAGGTTGAGGAGTATGGCTACACCTTC,CAISEVEEYGYTF
TRBJ2-7,TRBV28,15,few,TRBD2,TGTGCCAGCAGCTCCCGAGGGGCGGGAGGGTACGAGCAGTACTTC,CASSSRGAGGYEQYF
TRBJ1-5,TRBV25-1,15,NA,NA,TGTGCCAGCAGTAAAGGACCGGAGGGCAATCAGCCCCAGCATTTT,CASSKGPEGNQPQHF
TRBJ2-1,TRBV19,15,NA,NA,TGTGCCAGTAGTATAGATTGGACAACTTACAATGAGCAGTTCTTC,CASSIDWTTYNEQFF
TRBJ2-1,TRBV5-4,17,NA,TRBD1,TGTGCCAGCAGCTCCACAACCGGGACAGGGGCGTACAATGAGCAGTTCTTC,CASSSTTGTGAYNEQFF
TRBJ2-1,TRBV29-1,16,NA,TRBD2,TGCAGCGTGGCCCCTAGCGGGGGTGGTATAGGGGATGAGCAGTTCTTC,CSVAPSGGGIGDEQFF
TRBJ2-1,TRBV9,16,NA,TRBD2,TGTGCCAGCAGCGTAGGCACTAGCGGGAGAGCGGATGAGCAGTTCTTC,CASSVGTSGRADEQFF
TRBJ2-7,TRBV27,15,NA,TRBD1,TGTGCCAGCAGTTTAGGAGGACAGGGACCCTACGAGCAGTACTTC,CASSLGGQGPYEQYF
TRBJ2-1,TRBV5-5,16,NA,TRBD2,TGTGCCAGCAGCTTGGCCTGGCTAGCGGAGGGCAATGAGCAGTTCTTC,CASSLAWLAEGNEQFF
TRBJ1-5,TRBV28,15,NA,TRBD1,TGTGCCAGCAGTCCGACAGGGAGAGTTAGTCAGCCCCAGCATTTT,CASSPTGRVSQPQHF
TRBJ1-5,TRBV19,14,NA,TRBD1,TGTGCCAGTAGGGGGCAGGGGGCGGGTCAGCCCCAGCATTTT,CASRGQGAGQPQHF
TRBJ2-7,TRBV11-2,14,NA,NA,TGTGCCAGCAGAGATCTGGCTGTCTCCTACGAGCAGTACTTC,CASRDLAVSYEQYF
TRBJ1-1,TRBV19,12,NA,TRBD1,TGTGCCAGTAGACAGGGGACCACTGAAGCTTTCTTT,CASRQGTTEAFF
TRBJ2-1,TRBV14,13,NA,TRBD2,TGTGCCAGCAGCCGACTAGCGGGAGCTGAGCAGTTCTTC,CASSRLAGAEQFF
TRBJ1-1,TRBV29-1,15,few,NA,TGCAGCGTTGAAGCAAGGACAGCGATGAACACTGAAGCTTTCTTT,CSVEARTAMNTEAFF
TRBJ1-6,TRBV11-2,13,NA,NA,TGTGCCAGCAGCGAGCAGGAAAATTCACCCCTCCACTTT,CASSEQENSPLHF
TRBJ2-3,TRBV5-4,16,NA,NA,TGTGCCAGCACCCGCGCCCAGCGAGGAAGCACAGATACGCAGTATTTT,CASTRAQRGSTDTQYF
TRBJ1-4,TRBV15,13,few,NA,TGTGCCACCAGCATAGGAGTTAATGAAAAACTGTTTTTT,CATSIGVNEKLFF
TRBJ1-6,TRBV27,14,NA,NA,TGTGCCAGCAGAGGAGGGCCTCCTAATTCACCCCTCCACTTT,CASRGGPPNSPLHF
TRBJ2-1,TRBV19,15,NA,TRBD2,TGTGCCAGTAGTATAGGACTAGCGGAGAACAATGAGCAGTTCTTC,CASSIGLAENNEQFF
TRBJ2-7,TRBV7-9,14,NA,TRBD2,TGTGCCAGCAGCTCCGGGGGGACCTCCTACGAGCAGTACTTC,CASSSGGTSYEQYF
TRBJ1-5,TRBV19,17,once,NA,TGTGCCAGTATGGGCCCCTCGTTACGGAGGAGCAATCAGCCCCAGCATTTT,CASMGPSLRRSNQPQHF
TRBJ2-5,TRBV12-3/TRBV12-4,12,NA,NA,TGTGCCAGCAGGGGTCAGGGAGAGACCCAGTACTTC,CASRGQGETQYF
TRBJ2-1,TRBV10-3,16,NA,TRBD2,TGTGCCATCAGTGAGTCGCGGGGACTAGCGGGGGCAGAGCAGTTCTTC,CAISESRGLAGAEQFF
TRBJ2-5,TRBV29-1,15,NA,TRBD2,TGCAGCGTTTTGGGGCTAGCGGGAGAAGGAGAGACCCAGTACTTC,CSVLGLAGEGETQYF
TRBJ2-1,TRBV7-7,14,NA,NA,TGTGCCAGCAGCCCGGGGAGGTGGCTCAATGAGCAGTTCTTC,CASSPGRWLNEQFF
TRBJ1-6,TRBV19,15,NA,TRBD1,TGTGCCAGTACGAACCGGGACAGTAATAATTCACCCCTCCACTTT,CASTNRDSNNSPLHF
TRBJ2-1,TRBV5-1,14,once,TRBD2,TGCGCCAGCACGGCGGCTAGCGGGATTGATGAGCAGTTCTTC,CASTAASGIDEQFF
TRBJ2-7,TRBV19,14,NA,TRBD2,TGTGCCAGTAGGGGGATAGCGGGACCCTACGAGCAGTACTTC,CASRGIAGPYEQYF
TRBJ1-1,TRBV4-1,16,NA,NA,TGCGCCAGCAGCCAAGATTGGGGCGCGGTAGGGACTGAAGCTTTCTTT,CASSQDWGAVGTEAFF
TRBJ2-2,TRBV4-2,17,once,NA,TGTGCCAGCAGCCAAGGAGCGTCCTGGAGGGACACCGGGGAGCTGTTTTTT,CASSQGASWRDTGELFF
TRBJ1-1,TRBV28,16,NA,TRBD1,TGTGCCAGCAGTACTAGACAGGGGTTGCCGAACACTGAAGCTTTCTTT,CASSTRQGLPNTEAFF